The 7 T cell receptor beta chains below come from one sample, sequenced in a study of blood T cell repertoires in COVID-19 (dated by TCRdb to 2019 to 2021). Libraries were constructed by the immunoSEQ multiplex PCR assay. TCRdb took over this immuneACCESS table, retaining in-frame rearrangements with V and J assigned. Such tables are incomplete; in checked studies, under half of the missing clones stem from an unresolved V gene, and the remainder is unexplained. In this sample the table shows over 250,000 clones, approximately 90% of which occur a single time. The ten largest clones represent approximately 4.3% of the sample. The material sequenced was peripheral blood. These receptors all stem from a man aged 60-69 years who had recovered from COVID-19.

This rearrangement joins TRBV5-5 to TRBJ1-3; D unclear. Trimming left V 1 base short and J 4 bases short, with 9 bases between. Germline V gives CDR1 SGHKS, CDR2 YYEKEE (reference sequence). The CDR3 is 14 residues long. CDR3 DNA sequence: TGTGCCAGCAGCTTGAACAATCTCGGAAACACCATATATTTT. Translated, it gives CASSLNNLGNTIYF.

This clone was counted once. The chain recombines TRBV24-1 with TRBJ1-2; weak D call: TRBD1 (6 bases). V lost 6 bases to trimming and J lost 2 bases, with 9 bases between them. The CDR3 is 13 amino acids. Germline V gene data show CDR1 as KGHDR and CDR2 as SFDVKD. CDR3 sequence reads: CATSTTGNYGYTF. The CDR3 region has the DNA TGTGCCACCAGTACAACAGGGAACTATGGCTACACCTTC.

The chain combines TRBV27 with TRBJ2-7; TRBD1 agrees at 7 bases. The CDR3 has 13 amino acids. Trimming took 4 bases from V and 0 from J; bases not matched to a gene: 0. Per germline, CDR1 MNHEY and CDR2 SMNVEV (reference sequence). The CDR3 here is CASSWTGSYEQYF. The DNA of the CDR3 is TGTGCCAGCAGTTGGACAGGCTCCTACGAGCAGTACTTC.

There are a few counts of this clone. This chain joins TRBV7-9 and TRBJ2-7, with TRBD2 matching over 10 bases. The CDR3 has 15 amino acids. J was trimmed by 0 bases and V by 4 bases; bases with no gene match: 3. The germline V gene encodes CDR1 SEHNR and CDR2 FQNEAQ (reference sequence). CDR3 bases: TGTGCCAGCAGCTCCTGGACTAGCGGCTCCTACGAGCAGTACTTC. This sequence encodes CASSSWTSGSYEQYF.

V is TRBV15 and J is TRBJ2-2; 8 bases are shared with TRBD1. With V trimmed by 4 bases and J by 6 bases, 10 bases remained unmatched. CDR1 is LNHNV, CDR2 YYDKDF, per germline (reference sequence). The length of the CDR3 is 16 residues. DNA of the CDR3: TGTGCCACCAGCATCGGACAGGGTTTTTACTCCGGGGAGCTGTTTTTT. Its protein product is CATSIGQGFYSGELFF.

The chain has TRBV5-4 and TRBJ2-3; D not certain. Trimming cost V 0 bases and J 6 bases, with 8 bases left between them. Per germline, CDR1 SGHNT and CDR2 YYREEE (reference sequence). The length of the CDR3 is 13 residues. CDR3 in DNA: TGTGCCAGCAGCTTGGAATTGGGCGATACGCAGTATTTT. Its translation: CASSLELGDTQYF.

This clone is a singleton in its sample. The chain couples TRBV27 to TRBJ1-3, with 8 bases that match TRBD1. This CDR3 contains 15 residues. Germline lookup yields CDR1 MNHEY and CDR2 SMNVEV (reference sequence). Trimming cost V 6 bases and J 0 bases; bases outside gene matches: 4. DNA of the CDR3: TGTGCCAGCAGCCCCAGGGGGCACTCTGGAAACACCATATATTTT. The encoded protein is CASSPRGHSGNTIYF.